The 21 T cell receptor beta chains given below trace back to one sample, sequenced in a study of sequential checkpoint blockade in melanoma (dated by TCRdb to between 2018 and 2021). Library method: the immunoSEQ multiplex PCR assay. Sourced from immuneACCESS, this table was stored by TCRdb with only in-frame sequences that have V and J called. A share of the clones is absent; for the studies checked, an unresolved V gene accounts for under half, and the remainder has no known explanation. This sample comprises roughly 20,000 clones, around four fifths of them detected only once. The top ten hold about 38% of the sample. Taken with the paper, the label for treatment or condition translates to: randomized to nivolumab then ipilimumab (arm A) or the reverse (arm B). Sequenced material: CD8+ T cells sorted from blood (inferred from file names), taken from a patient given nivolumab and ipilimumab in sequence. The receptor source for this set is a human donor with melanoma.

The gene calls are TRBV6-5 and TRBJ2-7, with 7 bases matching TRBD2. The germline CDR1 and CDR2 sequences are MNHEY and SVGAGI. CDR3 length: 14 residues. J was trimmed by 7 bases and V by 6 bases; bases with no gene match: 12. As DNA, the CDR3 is TGTGCCAGCAGCTTCGGGAGGCCCCCTAGTGAGCAGTACTTC. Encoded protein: CASSFGRPPSEQYF.

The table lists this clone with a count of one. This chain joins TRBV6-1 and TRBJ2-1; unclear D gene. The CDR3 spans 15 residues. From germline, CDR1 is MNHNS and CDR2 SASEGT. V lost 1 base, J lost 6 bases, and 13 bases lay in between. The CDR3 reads CASSEVPYGSNEQFF. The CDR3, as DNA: TGTGCCAGCAGTGAAGTTCCCTACGGTTCCAATGAGCAGTTCTTC.

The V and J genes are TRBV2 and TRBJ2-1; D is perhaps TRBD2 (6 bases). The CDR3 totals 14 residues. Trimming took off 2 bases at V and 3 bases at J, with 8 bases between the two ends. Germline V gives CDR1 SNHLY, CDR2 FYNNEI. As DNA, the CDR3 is TGTGCCAGCAGTGAACGGGGGTACTACAATGAGCAGTTCTTC. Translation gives CASSERGYYNEQFF.

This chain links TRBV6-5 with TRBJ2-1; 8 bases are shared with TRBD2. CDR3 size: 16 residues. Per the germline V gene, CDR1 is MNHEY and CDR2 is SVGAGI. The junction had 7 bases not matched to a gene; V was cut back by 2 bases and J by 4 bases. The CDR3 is CASSYLAGGGYNEQFF. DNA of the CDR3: TGTGCCAGCAGTTACCTGGCTGGCGGGGGGTACAATGAGCAGTTCTTC.

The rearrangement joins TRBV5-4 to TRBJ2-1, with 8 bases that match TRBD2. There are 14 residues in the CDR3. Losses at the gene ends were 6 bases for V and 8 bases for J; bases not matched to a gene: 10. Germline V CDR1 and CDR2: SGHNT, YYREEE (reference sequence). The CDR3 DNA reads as TGTGCCAGCAACCCGGGACTAGTTTTCGATGAGCAGTTCTTC. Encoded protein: CASNPGLVFDEQFF.

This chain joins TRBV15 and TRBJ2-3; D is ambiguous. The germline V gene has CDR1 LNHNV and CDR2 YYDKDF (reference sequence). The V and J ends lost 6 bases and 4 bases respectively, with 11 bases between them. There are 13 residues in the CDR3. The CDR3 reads CATSFPPADTQYF. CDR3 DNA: TGTGCCACCAGTTTCCCCCCGGCAGATACGCAGTATTTT.

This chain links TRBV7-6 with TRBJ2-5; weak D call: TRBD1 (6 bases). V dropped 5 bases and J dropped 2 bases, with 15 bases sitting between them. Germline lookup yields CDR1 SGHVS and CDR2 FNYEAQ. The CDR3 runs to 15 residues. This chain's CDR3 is CASSETGGRQETQYF. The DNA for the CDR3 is TGTGCCAGCAGCGAGACAGGCGGGCGTCAAGAGACCCAGTACTTC.

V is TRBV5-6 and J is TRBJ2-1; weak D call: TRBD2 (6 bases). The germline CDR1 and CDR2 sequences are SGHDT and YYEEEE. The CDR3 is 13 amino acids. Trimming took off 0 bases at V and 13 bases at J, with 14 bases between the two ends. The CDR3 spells CASSLAGGPPQFF. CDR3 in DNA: TGTGCCAGCAGCTTGGCCGGGGGACCGCCTCAGTTCTTC.

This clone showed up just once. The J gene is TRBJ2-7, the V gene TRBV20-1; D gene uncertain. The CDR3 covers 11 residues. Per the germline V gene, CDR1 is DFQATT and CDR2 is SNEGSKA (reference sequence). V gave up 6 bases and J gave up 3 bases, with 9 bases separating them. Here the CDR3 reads CSASELYEQYF. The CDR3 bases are TGCAGTGCGTCGGAGCTCTACGAGCAGTACTTC.

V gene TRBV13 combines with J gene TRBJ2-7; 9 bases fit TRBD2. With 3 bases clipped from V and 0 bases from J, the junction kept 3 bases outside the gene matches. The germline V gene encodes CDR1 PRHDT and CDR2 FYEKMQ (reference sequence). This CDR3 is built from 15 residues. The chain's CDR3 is CASSFATSGSYEQYF. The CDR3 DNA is TGTGCCAGCAGCTTTGCGACTAGCGGCTCCTACGAGCAGTACTTC.

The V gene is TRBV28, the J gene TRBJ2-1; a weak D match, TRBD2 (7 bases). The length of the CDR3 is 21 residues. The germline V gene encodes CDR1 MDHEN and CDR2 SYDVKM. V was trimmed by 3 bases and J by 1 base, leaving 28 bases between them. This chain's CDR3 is CASSFYTRGGEGFLSYNEQFF. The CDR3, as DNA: TGTGCCAGCAGTTTCTATACGAGGGGGGGCGAGGGTTTTCTTTCCTACAATGAGCAGTTCTTC.

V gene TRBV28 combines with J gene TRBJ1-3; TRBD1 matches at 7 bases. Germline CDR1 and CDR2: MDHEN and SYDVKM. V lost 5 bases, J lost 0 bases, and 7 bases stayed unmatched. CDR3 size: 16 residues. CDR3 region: CASSTDRLSSGNTIYF. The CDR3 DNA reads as TGTGCCAGCAGTACGGACAGGCTAAGCTCTGGAAACACCATATATTTT.

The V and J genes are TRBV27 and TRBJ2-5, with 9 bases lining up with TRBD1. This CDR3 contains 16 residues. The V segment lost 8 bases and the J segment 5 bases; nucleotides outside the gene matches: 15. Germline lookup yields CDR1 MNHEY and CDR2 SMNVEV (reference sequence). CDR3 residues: CASPLQRTGEGETQYF. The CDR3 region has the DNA TGTGCCAGCCCTTTACAGCGGACAGGGGAAGGGGAGACCCAGTACTTC.

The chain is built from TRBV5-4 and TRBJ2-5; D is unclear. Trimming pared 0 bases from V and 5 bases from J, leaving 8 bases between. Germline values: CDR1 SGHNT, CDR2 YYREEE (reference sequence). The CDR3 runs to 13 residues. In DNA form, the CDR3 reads TGTGCCAGCAGCTTGGAGCCCGGGGAGACCCAGTACTTC. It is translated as CASSLEPGETQYF.

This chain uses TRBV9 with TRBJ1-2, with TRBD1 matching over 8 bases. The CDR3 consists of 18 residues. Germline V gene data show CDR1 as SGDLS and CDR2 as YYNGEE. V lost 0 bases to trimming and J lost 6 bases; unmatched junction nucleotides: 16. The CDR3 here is CASSVGAGGASGEHGYTF. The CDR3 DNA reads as TGTGCCAGCAGCGTAGGAGCAGGGGGCGCGTCCGGGGAACATGGCTACACCTTC.

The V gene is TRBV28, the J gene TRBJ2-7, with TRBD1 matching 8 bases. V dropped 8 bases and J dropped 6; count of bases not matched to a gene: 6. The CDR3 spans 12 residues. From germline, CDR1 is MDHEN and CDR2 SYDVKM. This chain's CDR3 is CASEDRDGEQYF. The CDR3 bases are TGTGCCAGCGAGGACAGGGACGGCGAGCAGTACTTC.

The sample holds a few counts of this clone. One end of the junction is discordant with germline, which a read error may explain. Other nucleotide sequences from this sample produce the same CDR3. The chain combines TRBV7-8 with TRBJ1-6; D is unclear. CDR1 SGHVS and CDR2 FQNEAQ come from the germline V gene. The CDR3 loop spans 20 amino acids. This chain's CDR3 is CASSLRPIYQESSYNSPLPF. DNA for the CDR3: TGTGCCAGCAGCTTAAGGCCGATTTACCAGGAAAGCTCCTATAATTCGCCCCTCCCCTTT.

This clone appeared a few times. CDR3 sequence reads: CASSDMDRGEQPQHF. Written as DNA, the CDR3 is TGCGCCAGCAGCGATATGGACAGGGGGGAACAGCCCCAGCATTTT. The V and J genes are TRBV4-1 and TRBJ1-5; 10 bases are shared with TRBD1. Germline lookup yields CDR1 MGHRA and CDR2 YSYEKL. The CDR3 totals 15 residues. J gave up 7 bases and V 5 bases, and 8 bases lay outside the gene matches.

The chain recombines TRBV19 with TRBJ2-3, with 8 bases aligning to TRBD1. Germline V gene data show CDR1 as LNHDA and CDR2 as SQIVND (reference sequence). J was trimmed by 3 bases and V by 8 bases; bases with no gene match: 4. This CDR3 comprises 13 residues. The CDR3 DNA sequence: TGTGCCAGTGCGGACAGGGTAACAGATACGCAGTATTTT. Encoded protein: CASADRVTDTQYF.

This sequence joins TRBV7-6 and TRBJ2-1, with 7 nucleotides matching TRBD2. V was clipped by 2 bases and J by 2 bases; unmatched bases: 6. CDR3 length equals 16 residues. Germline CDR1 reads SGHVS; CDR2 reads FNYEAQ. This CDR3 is CASSLSGVLTYNEQFF. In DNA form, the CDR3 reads TGTGCCAGCAGCTTAAGCGGGGTCCTCACCTACAATGAGCAGTTCTTC.

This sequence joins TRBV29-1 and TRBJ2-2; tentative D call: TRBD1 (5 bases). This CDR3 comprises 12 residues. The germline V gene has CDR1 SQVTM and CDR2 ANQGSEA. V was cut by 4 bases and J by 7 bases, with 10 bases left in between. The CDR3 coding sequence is TGCAGCGTTGTTCTGGGGCACGGGGAGCTGTTTTTT. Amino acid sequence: CSVVLGHGELFF.